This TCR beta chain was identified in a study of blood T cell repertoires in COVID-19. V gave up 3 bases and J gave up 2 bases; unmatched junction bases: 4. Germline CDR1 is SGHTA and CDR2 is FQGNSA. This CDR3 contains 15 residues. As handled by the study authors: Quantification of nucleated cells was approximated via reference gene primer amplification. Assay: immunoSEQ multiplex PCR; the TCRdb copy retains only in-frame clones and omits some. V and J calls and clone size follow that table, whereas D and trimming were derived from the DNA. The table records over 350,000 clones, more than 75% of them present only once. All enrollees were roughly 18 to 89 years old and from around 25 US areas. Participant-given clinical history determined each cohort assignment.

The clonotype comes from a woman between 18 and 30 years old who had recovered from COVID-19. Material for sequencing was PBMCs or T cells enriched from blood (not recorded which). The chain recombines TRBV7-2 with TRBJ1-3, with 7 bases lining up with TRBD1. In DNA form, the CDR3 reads TGTGCCAGCAGCTTCAGGGGGAGGCCTGGAAACACCATATATTTT. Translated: CASSFRGRPGNTIYF.